The 2 T cell receptor beta chains reported below all come from one sample, sequenced in a study of blood T cell repertoires in COVID-19. Using immunoSEQ multiplex PCR, the repertoire was profiled, and TCRdb retains in-frame clones only, with some absent. The sample includes under 250,000 clones, 83% of them seen just once. Input material: peripheral blood. Receptors were obtained from a human donor in a cohort sampled during active COVID-19.

The genes are TRBV5-8 and TRBJ1-5; D unresolved. The CDR3 contains 17 residues. CDR1 is SGHTS, CDR2 YDEGEE, per germline. Trimming pared 2 bases from V and 3 bases from J, leaving 18 bases between. The DNA for the CDR3 is TGTGCCAGCAGCTTTATCATGGGCAGCGGCTTCAATCAGCCCCAGCATTTT. It is translated as CASSFIMGSGFNQPQHF.

The chain recombines TRBV2 with TRBJ2-5; 8 nucleotides agree with TRBD1. The ends lost 8 bases at V and 4 bases at J; junction bases unmatched: 6. Per germline, CDR1 SNHLY and CDR2 FYNNEI. The CDR3 is 13 residues long. The CDR3 DNA sequence: TGTGCCAGCGGAGCAGGGGGCCGAGAGACCCAGTACTTC. Translation gives CASGAGGRETQYF.